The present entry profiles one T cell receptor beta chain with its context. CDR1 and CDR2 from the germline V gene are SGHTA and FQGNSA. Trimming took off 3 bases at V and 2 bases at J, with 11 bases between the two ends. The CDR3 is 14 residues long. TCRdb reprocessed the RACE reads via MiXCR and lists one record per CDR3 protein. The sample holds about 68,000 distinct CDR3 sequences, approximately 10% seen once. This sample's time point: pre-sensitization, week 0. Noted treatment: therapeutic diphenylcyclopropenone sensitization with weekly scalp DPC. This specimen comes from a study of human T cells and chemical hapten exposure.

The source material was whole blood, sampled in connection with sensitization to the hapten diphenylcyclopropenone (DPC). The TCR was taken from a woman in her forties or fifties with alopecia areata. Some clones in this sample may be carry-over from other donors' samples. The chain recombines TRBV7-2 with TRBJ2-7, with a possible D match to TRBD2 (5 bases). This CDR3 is CASSFGGSAYEQYF. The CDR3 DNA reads TGTGCCAGCAGCTTCGGAGGTTCAGCCTACGAGCAGTACTTC.